This paragraph reports one T cell receptor beta chain. The record originates from a study of CD8 T cells in ankylosing spondylitis. TCRdb used MiXCR to reprocess the 5' RACE reads, holding one entry per CDR3 protein. The sample contains 350,000 to 450,000 distinct CDR3 sequences, 20% to 25% of which appear only once. Trimming removed 1 base from V and 10 bases from J; junction bases left unmatched: 7. Germline CDR1 and CDR2: MNHEY and SVGAGI. The CDR3 runs 14 residues. The sequenced sample consisted of blood, either unsorted or a sorted T cell fraction (not recorded which). This sequence originates from a male donor with ankylosing spondylitis or in good health (not recorded which). This chain joins TRBV6-5 and TRBJ2-1, with 7 bases that match TRBD2. The CDR3 protein is CASSYYRLAGEQFF. CDR3 DNA: TGTGCCAGCAGTTACTACCGACTAGCAGGAGAGCAGTTCTTC.